In its sample, the clone carrying this TCR beta chain was seen a few times. What it binds is not known. Germline and genes: mouse. The CDR3 is cut off 4 residues early in the read; its end comes from the germline J gene. The sample comes from a study of CD8+ T cells in alopecia areata. Study background: Transfer of skin from roughly 6-12-month-old C3H/HeJ graft donors with spontaneous alopecia was made to roughly 6-11-week-old female C3H/HeJ mice. Study conclusions and caveats: Mice gave a clearer picture of TCR sharing than patients did, possibly for HLA-related reasons. The study found higher clonality in lesional than normal scalp, especially in alopecia totalis/universalis.

Sequencing used cDNA as its template, made by extracting RNA and reverse transcribing it. Produced via immunoSEQ multiplex PCR; TCRdb's table is partial and in-frame only. This sample carries roughly 110,000 clones, none of them present only once. The CDR3 is 15 amino acids. The germline V and J ends were trimmed by 0 bases and 3 bases, with 12 bases remaining between them. The germline V gene has CDR1 NNHNN and CDR2 SYGAGS (reference sequence). The sequence derives from a C3H/HeJ mouse with alopecia areata. Strain haplotype at MHC: H2-k. Source material: lesional skin. The chain carries TRBV13-2 and TRBJ1-1; D perhaps matches TRBD1 (6 bases). The CDR3 is CASGDDRDEDTEVFF. The CDR3 bases that were read are TGTGCCAGCGGTGATGACAGGGACGAGGACACA.